The present TCR beta chain was sequenced within a study of CD8+ T cells in alopecia areata (dated by TCRdb to the late 2010s). Describing the broader study: Treated patients were enrolled in an open-label pilot trial of oral tofacitinib at 5 to 10 mg twice daily for moderate-to-severe alopecia areata. Patients received tofacitinib for 6 to 18 months and were then followed off drug for 6 months to check for delayed response and recurrence. Scalp tissue and sorted CD4+ and CD8+ peripheral blood T cells from patchy and totalis/universalis alopecia areata patients and from healthy controls were covered by human TCRbeta sequencing. immunoSEQ multiplex PCR using 35 Vbeta forward primers and 13 Jbeta reverse primers was used to amplify TCRbeta CDR3 regions. Scalp clonality was compared across normal scalp (n=4), patchy alopecia areata scalp (n=8), and alopecia totalis/universalis scalp (n=8). To study T cell clonal expansion in alopecia areata, the researchers applied high-throughput TCRbeta sequencing to both the C3H/HeJ mouse model and human patients. Patients on tofacitinib were biopsied at baseline and after 4 and 24 weeks of treatment, and several of the patients also had a later scalp biopsy. RNA was obtained with the PAXgene miRNA kit for fixed scalp, the miRNeasy kit for PBMCs, and the RNeasy kit for mouse skin. The full study reports these points: Compared with mice, TCR sequences shared between patients were less clear, possibly partly because of HLA diversity across the patient population. Scalp TCR repertoire analysis is complicated because resident alphabeta T cells in normal human skin are also sequenced, whereas mouse skin is dominated by gammadelta T cells. Higher clonality and more expanded CD8+ clones were observed in lesional scalp than in normal scalp, particularly in alopecia totalis/universalis, a finding suggestive of antigenic drive.

The germline V gene sets CDR1 to SQVTM and CDR2 to ANQGSEA. V trim: 8 bases; J trim: 12 bases; unmatched bases: 16. The CDR3 holds 14 amino acids from the cysteine to the phenylalanine. The sequence is cut down to CDR3 DNA, 42 bases in frame from base 1. A remark on this clone: There is no known antigen for this receptor. Per-nucleotide qualities are absent, and no much larger clonotype sits a single base away.

Library preparation used the immunoSEQ multiplex PCR assay. For TCR sequencing, RNA was extracted from every sample and reverse transcribed into cDNA to serve as template. SuperScript III was used to make first-strand cDNA, primed with a 2:1 mix of oligo-dT and random hexamers. A synthetic immune receptor repertoire was used to measure amplification bias, and any remaining bias was corrected computationally. On the authors' methods: Raw reads were preprocessed to remove errors, and CDR3 was defined by IMGT conventions from the conserved cysteine to phenylalanine. Clonality was calculated as 1 minus Shannon entropy normalized by log2 of the number of productive unique TCRs. Whether each scalp clone was CD4 or CD8 was inferred by checking scalp TCRbeta sequences against the CD4 and CD8 repertoires from sorted blood. Drawn from immuneACCESS, this table holds only the in-frame rearrangements with V and J called that TCRdb kept. Clones are partly lost; checked studies trace under half to an unresolved V gene and leave the rest unexplained. V, J and clone size derive from that table, while D and trimming were established from the DNA sequence. Counted in this sample were fewer than 200,000 clones; 59% of them appeared once. The leading ten clones occupy around 15% of the sample.

The sample's time point, from its label and the paper: baseline before oral tofacitinib. From alopecia areata patients, peripheral blood was collected along with lesional scalp punch biopsies. PBMCs were separated by density centrifugation and stained for CD3, CD4 and CD8, after which CD4+ and CD8+ T cells were sorted on a FACSAria. The material was CD4+ T cells sorted from blood, obtained at week 0. The sequence links TRBV29-1 to TRBJ2-1, and TRBD1 aligns with 10 junction nucleotides. The sequence came from a human donor with alopecia areata. The CDR3 has the sequence CSSVRDRGPHGQFF. The nucleotide sequence is TGCAGCTCCGTCCGGGACAGGGGCCCCCACGGGCAGTTCTTC.